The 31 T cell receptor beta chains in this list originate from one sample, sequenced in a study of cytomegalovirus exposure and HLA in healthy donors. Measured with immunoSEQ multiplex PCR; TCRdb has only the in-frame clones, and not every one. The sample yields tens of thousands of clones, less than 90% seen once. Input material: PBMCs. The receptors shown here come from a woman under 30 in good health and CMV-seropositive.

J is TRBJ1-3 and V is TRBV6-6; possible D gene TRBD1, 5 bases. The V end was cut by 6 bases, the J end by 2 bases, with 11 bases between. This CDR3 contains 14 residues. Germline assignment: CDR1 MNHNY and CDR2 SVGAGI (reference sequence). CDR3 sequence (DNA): TGTGCCAGCAGGAGCAGGGCGCCTGGAAACACCATATATTTT. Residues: CASRSRAPGNTIYF.

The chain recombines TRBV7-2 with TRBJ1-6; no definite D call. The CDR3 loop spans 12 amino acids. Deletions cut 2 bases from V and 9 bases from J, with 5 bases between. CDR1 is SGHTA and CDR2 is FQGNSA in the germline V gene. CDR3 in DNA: TGTGCCAGCAGCTTATCCGGTTCACCCCTCCACTTT. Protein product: CASSLSGSPLHF. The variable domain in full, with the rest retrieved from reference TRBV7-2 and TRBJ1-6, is GAGVSQSPSNKVTEKGKDVELRCDPISGHTALYWYRQSLGQGLEFLIYFQGNSAPDKSGLPSDRFSAERTGGSVSTLTIQRTQQEDSAVYLCASSLSGSPLHFGNGTRLTVT.

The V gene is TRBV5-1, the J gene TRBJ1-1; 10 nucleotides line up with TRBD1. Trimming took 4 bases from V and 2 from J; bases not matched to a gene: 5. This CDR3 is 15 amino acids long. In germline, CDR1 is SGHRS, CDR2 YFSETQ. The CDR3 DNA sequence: TGCGCCAGCAGCGCCCAGACAGGGGGCAACACTGAAGCTTTCTTT. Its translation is CASSAQTGGNTEAFF.

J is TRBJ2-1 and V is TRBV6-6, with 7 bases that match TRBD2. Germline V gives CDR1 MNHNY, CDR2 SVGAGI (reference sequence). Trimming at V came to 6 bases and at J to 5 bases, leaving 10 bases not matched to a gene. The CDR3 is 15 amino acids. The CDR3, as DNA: TGTGCCAGCAGCCCGGCGGGGGACTGGGACAATGAGCAGTTCTTC. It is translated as CASSPAGDWDNEQFF.

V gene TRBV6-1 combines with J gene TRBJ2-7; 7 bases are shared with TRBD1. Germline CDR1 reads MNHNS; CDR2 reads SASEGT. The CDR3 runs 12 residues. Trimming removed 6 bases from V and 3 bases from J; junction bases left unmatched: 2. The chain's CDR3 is CASSGDSYEQYF. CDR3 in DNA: TGTGCCAGCAGCGGGGACAGCTACGAGCAGTACTTC.

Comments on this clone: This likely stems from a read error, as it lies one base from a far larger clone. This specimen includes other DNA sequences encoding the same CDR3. The CDR3 nucleotides read TGTGCCAGCAGTTACGGGGGCGAGCAGTTCTTC. Its protein product is CASSYGGEQFF. V is TRBV6-5 and J is TRBJ2-1; D is perhaps TRBD1 (6 bases). This CDR3 region has 11 residues. CDR1 is MNHEY, CDR2 SVGAGI, per germline. Trimming took off 2 bases at V and 10 bases at J, with 6 bases between the two ends.

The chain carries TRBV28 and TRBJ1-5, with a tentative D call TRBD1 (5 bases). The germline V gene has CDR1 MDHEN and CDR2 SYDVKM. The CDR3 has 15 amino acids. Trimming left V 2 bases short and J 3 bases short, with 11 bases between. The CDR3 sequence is CASSLGGGDNQPQHF. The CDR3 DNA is TGTGCCAGCAGTTTAGGGGGGGGTGACAATCAGCCCCAGCATTTT.

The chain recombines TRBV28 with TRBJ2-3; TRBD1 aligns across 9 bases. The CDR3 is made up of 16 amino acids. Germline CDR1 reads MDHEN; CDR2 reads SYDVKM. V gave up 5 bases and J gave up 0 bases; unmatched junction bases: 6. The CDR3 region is CASSITGGGSTDTQYF. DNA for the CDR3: TGTGCCAGCAGTATAACAGGGGGCGGGAGCACAGATACGCAGTATTTT. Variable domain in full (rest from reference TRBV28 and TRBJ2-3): DVKVTQSSRYLVKRTGEKVFLECVQDMDHENMFWYRQDPGLGLRLIYFSYDVKMKEKGDIPEGYSVSREKKERFSLILESASTNQTSMYLCASSITGGGSTDTQYFGPGTRLTVL.

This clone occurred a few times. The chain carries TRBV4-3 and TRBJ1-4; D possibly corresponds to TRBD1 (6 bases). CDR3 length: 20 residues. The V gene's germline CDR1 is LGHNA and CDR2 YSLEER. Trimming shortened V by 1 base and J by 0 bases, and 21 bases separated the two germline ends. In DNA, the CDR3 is TGCGCCAGCAGCCAAGTTTCTTGGGGGCGCGGAGTTGCAACTAATGAAAAACTGTTTTTT. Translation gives CASSQVSWGRGVATNEKLFF.

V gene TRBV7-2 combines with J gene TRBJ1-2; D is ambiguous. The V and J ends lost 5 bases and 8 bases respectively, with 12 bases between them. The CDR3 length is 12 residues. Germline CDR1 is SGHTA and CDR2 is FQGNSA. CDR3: CASSPHVGGYTF. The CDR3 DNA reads TGTGCCAGCAGCCCACACGTCGGGGGCTACACCTTC.

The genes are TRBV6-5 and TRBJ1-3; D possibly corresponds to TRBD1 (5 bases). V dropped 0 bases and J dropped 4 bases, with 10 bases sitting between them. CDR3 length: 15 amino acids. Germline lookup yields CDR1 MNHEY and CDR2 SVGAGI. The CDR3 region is CASSYSGGEGNTIYF. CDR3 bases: TGTGCCAGCAGTTACTCTGGGGGGGAAGGAAACACCATATATTTT.

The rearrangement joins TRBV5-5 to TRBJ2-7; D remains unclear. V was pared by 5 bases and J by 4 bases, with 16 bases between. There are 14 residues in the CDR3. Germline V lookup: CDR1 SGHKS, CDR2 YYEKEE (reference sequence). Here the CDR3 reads CASRSGISGYEQYF. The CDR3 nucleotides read TGTGCCAGCAGAAGTGGAATCTCAGGATACGAGCAGTACTTC.

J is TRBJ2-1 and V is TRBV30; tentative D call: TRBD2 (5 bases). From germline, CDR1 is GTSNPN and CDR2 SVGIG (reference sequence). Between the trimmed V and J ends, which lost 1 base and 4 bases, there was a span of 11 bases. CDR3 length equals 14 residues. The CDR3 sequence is CAWSEWEKYNEQFF. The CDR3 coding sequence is TGTGCCTGGAGTGAGTGGGAGAAGTACAATGAGCAGTTCTTC.

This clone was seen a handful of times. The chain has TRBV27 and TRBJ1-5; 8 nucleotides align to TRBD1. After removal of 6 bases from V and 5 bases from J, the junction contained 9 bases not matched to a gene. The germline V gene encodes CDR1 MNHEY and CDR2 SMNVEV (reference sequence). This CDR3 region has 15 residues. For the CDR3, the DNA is TGTGCCAGCAGCCGTGGACAGGGTGATTATCAGCCCCAGCATTTT. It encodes CASSRGQGDYQPQHF.

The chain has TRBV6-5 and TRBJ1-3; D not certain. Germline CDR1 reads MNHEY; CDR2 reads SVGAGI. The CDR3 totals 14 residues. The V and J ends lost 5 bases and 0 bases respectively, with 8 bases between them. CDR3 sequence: CASSRTVSGNTIYF. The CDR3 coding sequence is TGTGCCAGCAGTCGAACAGTCTCTGGAAACACCATATATTTT.

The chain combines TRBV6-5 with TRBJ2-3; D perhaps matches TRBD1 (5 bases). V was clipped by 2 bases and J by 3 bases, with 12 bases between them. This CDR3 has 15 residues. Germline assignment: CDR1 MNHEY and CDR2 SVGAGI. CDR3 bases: TGTGCCAGCAGTTACGGTGGGGCGAGGACAGATACGCAGTATTTT. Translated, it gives CASSYGGARTDTQYF.

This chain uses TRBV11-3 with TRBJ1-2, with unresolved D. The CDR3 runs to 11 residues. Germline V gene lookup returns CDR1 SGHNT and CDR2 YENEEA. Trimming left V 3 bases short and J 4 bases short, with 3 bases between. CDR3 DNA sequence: TGTGCCAGCAGCTTCTGCTATGGCTACACCTTC. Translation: CASSFCYGYTF.

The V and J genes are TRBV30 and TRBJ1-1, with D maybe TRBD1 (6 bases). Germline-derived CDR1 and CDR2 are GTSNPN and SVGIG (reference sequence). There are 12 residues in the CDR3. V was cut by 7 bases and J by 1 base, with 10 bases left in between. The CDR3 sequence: CAYGTPNTEAFF. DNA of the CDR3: TGTGCCTACGGGACACCGAACACTGAAGCTTTCTTT.

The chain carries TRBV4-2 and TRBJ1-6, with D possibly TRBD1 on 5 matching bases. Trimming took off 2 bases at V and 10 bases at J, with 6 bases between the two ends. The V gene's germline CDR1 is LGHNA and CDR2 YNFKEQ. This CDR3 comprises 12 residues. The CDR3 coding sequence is TGTGCCAGCAGCCAATCAGGGTCACCCCTCCACTTT. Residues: CASSQSGSPLHF.

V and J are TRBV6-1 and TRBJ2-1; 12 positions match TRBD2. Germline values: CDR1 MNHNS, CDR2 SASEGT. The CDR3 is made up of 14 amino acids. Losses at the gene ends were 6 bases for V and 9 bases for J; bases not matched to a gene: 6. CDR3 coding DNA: TGTGCCAGCAGCGGACTAGCGGGGAGGGGTGAGCAGTTCTTC. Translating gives CASSGLAGRGEQFF.

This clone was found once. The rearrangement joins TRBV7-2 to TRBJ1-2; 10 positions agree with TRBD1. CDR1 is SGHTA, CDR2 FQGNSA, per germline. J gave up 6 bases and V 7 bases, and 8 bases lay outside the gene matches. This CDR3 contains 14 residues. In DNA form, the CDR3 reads TGTGCCAGCACCCTAAGACAGGGGGCTGATGGCTACACCTTC. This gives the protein CASTLRQGADGYTF.

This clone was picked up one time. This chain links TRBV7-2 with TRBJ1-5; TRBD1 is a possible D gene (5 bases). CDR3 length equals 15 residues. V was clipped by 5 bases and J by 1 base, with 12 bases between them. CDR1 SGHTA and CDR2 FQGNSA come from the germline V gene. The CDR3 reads CASSLRGGSNQPQHF. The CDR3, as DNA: TGTGCCAGCAGCCTACGCGGGGGAAGCAATCAGCCCCAGCATTTT.

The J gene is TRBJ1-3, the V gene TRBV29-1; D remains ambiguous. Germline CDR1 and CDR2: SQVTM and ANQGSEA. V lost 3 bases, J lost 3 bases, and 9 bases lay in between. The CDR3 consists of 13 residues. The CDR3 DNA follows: TGCAGCGTTGATGGGGAGGATGGAAACACCATATATTTT. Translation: CSVDGEDGNTIYF.

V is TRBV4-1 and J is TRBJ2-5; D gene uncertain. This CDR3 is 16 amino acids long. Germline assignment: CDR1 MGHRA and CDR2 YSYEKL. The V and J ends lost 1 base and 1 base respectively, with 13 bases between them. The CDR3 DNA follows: TGCGCCAGCAGCCAAGGATGGTCAGCGACCCAAGAGACCCAGTACTTC. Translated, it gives CASSQGWSATQETQYF.

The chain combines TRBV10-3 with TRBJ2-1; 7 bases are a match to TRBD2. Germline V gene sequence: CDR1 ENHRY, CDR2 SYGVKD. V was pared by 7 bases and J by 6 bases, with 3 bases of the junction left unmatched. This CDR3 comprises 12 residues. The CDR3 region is CAIKASGNEQFF. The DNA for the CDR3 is TGTGCCATCAAGGCTAGCGGCAATGAGCAGTTCTTC.

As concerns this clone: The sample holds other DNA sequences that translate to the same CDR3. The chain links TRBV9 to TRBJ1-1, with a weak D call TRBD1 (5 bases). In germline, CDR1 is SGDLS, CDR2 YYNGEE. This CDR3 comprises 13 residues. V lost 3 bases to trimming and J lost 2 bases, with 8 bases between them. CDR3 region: CASSAQGNTEAFF. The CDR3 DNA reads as TGTGCCAGCAGCGCCCAGGGAAACACTGAAGCTTTCTTT.

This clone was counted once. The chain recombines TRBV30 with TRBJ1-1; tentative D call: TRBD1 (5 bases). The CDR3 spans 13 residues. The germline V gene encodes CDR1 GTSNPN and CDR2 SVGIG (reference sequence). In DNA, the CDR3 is TGTGCTTGGTCCCCAGGGCTGAACACTGAAGCTTTCTTT. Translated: CAWSPGLNTEAFF.

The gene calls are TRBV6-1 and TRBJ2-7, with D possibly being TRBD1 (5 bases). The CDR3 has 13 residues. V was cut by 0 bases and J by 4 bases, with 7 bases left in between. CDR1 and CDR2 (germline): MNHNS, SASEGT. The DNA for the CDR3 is TGTGCCAGCAGTGAAGCAAGGGGTTACGAGCAGTACTTC. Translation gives CASSEARGYEQYF.

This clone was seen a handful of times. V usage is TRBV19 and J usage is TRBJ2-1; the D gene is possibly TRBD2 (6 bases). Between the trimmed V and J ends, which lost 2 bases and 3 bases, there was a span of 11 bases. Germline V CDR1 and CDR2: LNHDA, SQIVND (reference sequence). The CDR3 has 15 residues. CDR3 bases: TGTGCCAGTAGTATAACGAGCGGGTTCTACAATGAGCAGTTCTTC. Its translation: CASSITSGFYNEQFF.

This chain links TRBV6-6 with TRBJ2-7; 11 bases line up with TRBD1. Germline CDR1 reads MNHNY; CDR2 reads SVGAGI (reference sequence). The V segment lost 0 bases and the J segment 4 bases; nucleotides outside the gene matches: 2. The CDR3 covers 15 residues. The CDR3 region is CASSYSGQGGYEQYF. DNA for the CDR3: TGTGCCAGCAGTTACTCGGGACAGGGGGGGTACGAGCAGTACTTC.

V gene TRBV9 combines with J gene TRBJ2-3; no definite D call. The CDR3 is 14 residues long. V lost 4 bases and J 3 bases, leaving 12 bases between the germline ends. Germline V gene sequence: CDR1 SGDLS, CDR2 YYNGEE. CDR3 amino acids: CASSPQFRTDTQYF. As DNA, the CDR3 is TGTGCCAGCAGCCCCCAGTTCAGAACAGATACGCAGTATTTT.